This TCR beta chain is drawn from a study of technical replicates of blood from a few donors. Trimming left V 3 bases short and J 3 bases short, with 9 bases between. The length of the CDR3 is 13 residues. The germline V gene encodes CDR1 MNHNS and CDR2 SASEGT. This table comes from immunoSEQ multiplex PCR, and its TCRdb copy is limited to in-frame clones, with some not included. The sample has about 69,000 clones; 80% to 90% are singletons. V is TRBV6-1 and J is TRBJ2-7; D not certain. The sequence derives from a human donor in good health. Some clones in this sample may be carry-over from other donors' samples. The sequenced sample consisted of PBMCs. As DNA, the CDR3 is TGTGCCAGCAGTGACAGGCCCCGCTACGAGCAGTACTTC. Translating gives CASSDRPRYEQYF.